The 23 T cell receptor beta chains in this list originate from one sample, sequenced in a study of early T cells in non-severe SARS-CoV-2 infection. TCRdb re-analysed the 5' RACE reads in MiXCR, keeping a single row per CDR3 protein. The table lists over 25,000 distinct CDR3 sequences, 5% to 5.5% of them singletons. Sequenced sample: whole blood. Receptors originate from an adult who was a healthcare worker with PCR-confirmed SARS-CoV-2 infection or an uninfected control (not recorded which).

This clonotype has a count of ten or more. The rearrangement joins TRBV9 to TRBJ2-7; D ambiguous. Germline V gene lookup returns CDR1 SGDLS and CDR2 YYNGEE. The CDR3 consists of 15 residues. V was pared by 0 bases and J by 0 bases, with 10 bases between. The CDR3 DNA sequence: TGTGCCAGCAGCGTAGGGACGGTGAGCTCCTACGAGCAGTACTTC. It is translated as CASSVGTVSSYEQYF.

This clonotype came up many times. This chain uses TRBV7-2 with TRBJ2-7; the match to TRBD2 covers 12 bases. This CDR3 is built from 18 residues. The trim removed 4 bases at V and 3 bases at J, leaving 13 bases unmatched. Looked up from germline, CDR1 is SGHTA and CDR2 is FQGNSA. The chain's CDR3 is CASSSSPGWGLAGYEQYF. Here the CDR3 DNA reads TGTGCCAGCAGCTCCTCCCCCGGCTGGGGACTAGCGGGCTACGAGCAGTACTTC. The full variable domain, in which reference TRBV7-2 and TRBJ2-7 provide the parts outside the CDR3, is GAGVSQSPSNKVTEKGKDVELRCDPISGHTALYWYRQSLGQGLEFLIYFQGNSAPDKSGLPSDRFSAERTGGSVSTLTIQRTQQEDSAVYLCASSSSPGWGLAGYEQYFGPGTRLTVT.

This clonotype was recorded many times. The chain is built from TRBV18 and TRBJ1-1; weak D call: TRBD1 (5 bases). The germline V gene encodes CDR1 KGHSH and CDR2 LQKENI. The CDR3 loop spans 13 amino acids. Trimming pared 1 base from V and 4 bases from J, leaving 7 bases between. The CDR3 region is CASSPQGTTEAFF. In DNA form, the CDR3 reads TGTGCCAGCTCACCACAGGGGACCACTGAAGCTTTCTTT.

The V gene is TRBV7-9, the J gene TRBJ2-2; the match to TRBD1 covers 9 bases. Germline trimming cut 5 bases from V and 7 bases from J; bases unmatched to any gene: 14. The CDR3 consists of 17 residues. Germline V gene lookup returns CDR1 SEHNR and CDR2 FQNEAQ (reference sequence). The CDR3 reads CASSPQIRDRVHGELFF. The CDR3 DNA sequence: TGTGCCAGCAGCCCGCAAATCCGGGACAGGGTCCACGGGGAGCTGTTTTTT.

This clonotype was detected ten times or more. The chain couples TRBV11-2 to TRBJ1-2; possible D gene TRBD1, 6 bases. Trimming left V 5 bases short and J 2 bases short, with 6 bases between. The CDR3 is 12 amino acids. Looked up from germline, CDR1 is SGHAT and CDR2 is FQNNGV. This CDR3 reads CASSGQNYGYTF. Written as DNA, the CDR3 is TGTGCCAGCAGCGGACAGAACTATGGCTACACCTTC.

The chain combines TRBV20-1 with TRBJ2-7; maybe TRBD2 (7 bases). Germline V gene lookup returns CDR1 DFQATT and CDR2 SNEGSKA (reference sequence). Between the trimmed V and J ends, which lost 5 bases and 6 bases, there was a span of 14 bases. The CDR3 totals 12 residues. The CDR3 DNA is TGCAGTGCTGCCGAGGGGGGGGGCGAGCAGTACTTC. Translation gives CSAAEGGGEQYF.

In its sample, this clonotype was seen many times. The CDR3 protein is CASSLSETSGDSSYNEQFF. The CDR3 DNA reads TGTGCCAGCAGCTTATCTGAGACTAGCGGGGATAGCTCCTACAATGAGCAGTTCTTC. The V and J genes are TRBV7-6 and TRBJ2-1, with 11 nucleotides matching TRBD2. V was clipped by 2 bases and J by 0 bases; unmatched bases: 9. This CDR3 region has 19 residues. Germline CDR1 reads SGHVS; CDR2 reads FNYEAQ.

The chain carries TRBV7-9 and TRBJ1-4, with no clear D. Germline V lookup: CDR1 SEHNR, CDR2 FQNEAQ (reference sequence). CDR3 size: 13 residues. V was trimmed by 2 bases and J by 8 bases, leaving 9 bases between them. The chain's CDR3 is CASSLSQSEKLFF. The CDR3 bases are TGTGCCAGCAGCTTATCTCAGAGCGAAAAACTGTTTTTT.

This clonotype came up many times. The chain links TRBV5-5 to TRBJ2-5; D gene unclear. Germline-derived CDR1 and CDR2 are SGHKS and YYEKEE (reference sequence). Between the trimmed V and J ends, which lost 2 bases and 0 bases, there was a span of 17 bases. The CDR3 consists of 17 residues. CDR3 sequence (DNA): TGTGCCAGCAGCTTTGGGGTCGTATTTCTGTACCAAGAGACCCAGTACTTC. This sequence encodes CASSFGVVFLYQETQYF.

This clonotype has ten or more counts. This chain links TRBV20-1 with TRBJ1-4; no reliable D call. Germline CDR1 DFQATT, CDR2 SNEGSKA (reference sequence). CDR3 length: 15 amino acids. Between the trimmed V and J ends, which lost 1 base and 6 bases, there was a span of 15 bases. The CDR3 loop is CSARVVLPPDEKLFF. CDR3 DNA sequence: TGCAGTGCTAGAGTAGTTCTACCACCCGATGAAAAACTGTTTTTT.

This clonotype was seen many times. The rearrangement uses TRBV20-1 and TRBJ2-7; 9 bases are a match to TRBD2. This CDR3 is 15 amino acids long. The V segment lost 2 bases and the J segment 7 bases; nucleotides outside the gene matches: 12. The germline CDR1 and CDR2 sequences are DFQATT and SNEGSKA (reference sequence). The CDR3: CSARNTRGRAMEQYF. The DNA for the CDR3 is TGCAGTGCTAGAAACACGCGCGGGAGGGCCATGGAGCAGTACTTC.

Comments on this clonotype: Mismatch with germline at one junction end may stem from a read error. The chain carries TRBV11-2 and TRBJ1-4, with D maybe TRBD1 (6 bases). CDR1 is SGHAT, CDR2 FQNNGV, per germline. The CDR3 length is 15 residues. The CDR3 DNA is TGTGCCAGCAGCCGGTACGGGACAACGAATGAAAAACTGTTTTTT. It is translated as CASSRYGTTNEKLFF.

This clonotype appeared many times. The rearrangement uses TRBV18 and TRBJ1-1; 7 positions match TRBD1. This CDR3 is built from 14 residues. Germline V gene sequence: CDR1 KGHSH, CDR2 LQKENI. J gave up 5 bases and V 5 bases, and 8 bases lay outside the gene matches. DNA of the CDR3: TGTGCCAGCTCAGAGCGATCAGGGGGAACTGAAGCTTTCTTT. It yields the protein CASSERSGGTEAFF.

Many counts were recorded for this clonotype. This chain links TRBV5-5 with TRBJ1-6; 8 nucleotides agree with TRBD1. The CDR3 spans 15 residues. Trimming at V came to 3 bases and at J to 6 bases, leaving 5 bases not matched to a gene. The germline CDR1 and CDR2 sequences are SGHKS and YYEKEE (reference sequence). In DNA, the CDR3 is TGTGCCAGCAGCTCAGGGGGCGCTGGTAATTCACCCCTCCACTTT. Its translation: CASSSGGAGNSPLHF.

The sample holds many counts of this clonotype. This chain connects TRBV3-1 to TRBJ2-3; a weak D match, TRBD2 (6 bases). The CDR3 loop spans 13 amino acids. Germline V lookup: CDR1 LGHDT, CDR2 YNNKEL (reference sequence). Trimming cost V 5 bases and J 7 bases, with 13 bases left between them. The CDR3 nucleotides read TGTGCCAGCAGCAGAACGGGAGCCCATACGCAGTATTTT. Translating gives CASSRTGAHTQYF.

The CDR3 loop is CSAGNQPQHF. The CDR3 nucleotides are TGCAGTGCTGGCAATCAGCCCCAGCATTTT. This chain links TRBV20-1 with TRBJ1-5; the D is unclear. Germline CDR1 reads DFQATT; CDR2 reads SNEGSKA (reference sequence). Trimming stripped 5 bases from V and 2 bases from J, with 1 base between. The CDR3 runs to 10 residues.

This clonotype was counted between two and nine times. CDR3 bases: TGTGCCAGCAGCCCGCGGGGCGTAGATACGCAGTATTTT. This translates into CASSPRGVDTQYF. J is TRBJ2-3 and V is TRBV7-2, with TRBD2 as a possible D gene (6 bases). V lost 5 bases and J lost 5, with 11 bases in between. The V gene's germline CDR1 is SGHTA and CDR2 FQGNSA. This CDR3 is built from 13 residues. The whole variable domain, filled in from reference TRBV7-2 and TRBJ2-3, reads GAGVSQSPSNKVTEKGKDVELRCDPISGHTALYWYRQSLGQGLEFLIYFQGNSAPDKSGLPSDRFSAERTGGSVSTLTIQRTQQEDSAVYLCASSPRGVDTQYFGPGTRLTVL.

V usage is TRBV30 and J usage is TRBJ2-5; 10 nucleotides agree with TRBD2. The germline V gene encodes CDR1 GTSNPN and CDR2 SVGIG (reference sequence). The CDR3 is made up of 20 amino acids. J lost 1 base, V lost 0 bases, and 17 bases had no gene match. This CDR3 reads CAWSVISPAGGRLLQETQYF. CDR3 nucleotides: TGTGCCTGGAGTGTAATATCCCCAGCGGGGGGGCGCCTCCTCCAAGAGACCCAGTACTTC.

The chain joins TRBV30 to TRBJ1-1, with D hard to call. The CDR3 is 13 amino acids. The germline V and J ends were trimmed by 3 bases and 1 base, with 9 bases remaining between them. Per the germline V gene, CDR1 is GTSNPN and CDR2 is SVGIG (reference sequence). The CDR3 is CAWRLQANTEAFF. The CDR3 nucleotides are TGTGCCTGGAGATTGCAGGCGAACACTGAAGCTTTCTTT.

This clonotype came up many times. This chain uses TRBV18 with TRBJ1-6; possible D gene TRBD1, 6 bases. The CDR3 runs to 14 residues. Germline V lookup: CDR1 KGHSH, CDR2 LQKENI. Trimming cost V 2 bases and J 8 bases, with 10 bases left between them. This CDR3 is CASSPVGGDSPLHF. DNA for the CDR3: TGTGCCAGCTCACCAGTAGGGGGGGATTCACCCCTCCACTTT.

The J gene is TRBJ1-1, the V gene TRBV12-3 or TRBV12-4; D is uncertain. There are 15 residues in the CDR3. Trimming took 3 bases from V and 0 from J, leaving 11 bases between them. CDR3 in DNA: TGTGCCAGCAGTTTCTTTCGGCACCTGAACACTGAAGCTTTCTTT. This encodes CASSFFRHLNTEAFF.

The sample holds many counts of this clonotype. The chain couples TRBV7-2 to TRBJ2-3; the D gene is possibly TRBD2 (6 bases). This CDR3 spans 18 amino acids. CDR1 SGHTA and CDR2 FQGNSA come from the germline V gene. The V end was cut by 5 bases, the J end by 3 bases, with 24 bases between. CDR3 amino acids: CASSPRGRGATPTDTQYF. The CDR3, as DNA: TGTGCCAGCAGCCCTCGTGGGCGGGGCGCAACCCCTACAGATACGCAGTATTTT.

The chain joins TRBV11-2 to TRBJ2-1; tentatively, D is TRBD1 (5 bases). The CDR3 consists of 13 residues. Trimming pared 5 bases from V and 4 bases from J, leaving 9 bases between. Per the germline V gene, CDR1 is SGHAT and CDR2 is FQNNGV. This CDR3 is CASSPDRYNEQFF. CDR3 DNA: TGTGCCAGCAGCCCAGACAGATACAATGAGCAGTTCTTC.